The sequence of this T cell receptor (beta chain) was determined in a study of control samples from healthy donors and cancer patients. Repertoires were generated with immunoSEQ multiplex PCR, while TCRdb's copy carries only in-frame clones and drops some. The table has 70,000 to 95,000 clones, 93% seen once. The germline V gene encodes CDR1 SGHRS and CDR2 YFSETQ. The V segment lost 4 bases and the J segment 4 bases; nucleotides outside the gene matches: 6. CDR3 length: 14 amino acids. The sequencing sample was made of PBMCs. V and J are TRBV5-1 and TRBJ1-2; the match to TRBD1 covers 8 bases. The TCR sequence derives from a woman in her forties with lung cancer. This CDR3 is CASSSMGTGYGYTF. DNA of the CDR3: TGCGCCAGCAGCAGTATGGGGACAGGCTATGGCTACACCTTC.